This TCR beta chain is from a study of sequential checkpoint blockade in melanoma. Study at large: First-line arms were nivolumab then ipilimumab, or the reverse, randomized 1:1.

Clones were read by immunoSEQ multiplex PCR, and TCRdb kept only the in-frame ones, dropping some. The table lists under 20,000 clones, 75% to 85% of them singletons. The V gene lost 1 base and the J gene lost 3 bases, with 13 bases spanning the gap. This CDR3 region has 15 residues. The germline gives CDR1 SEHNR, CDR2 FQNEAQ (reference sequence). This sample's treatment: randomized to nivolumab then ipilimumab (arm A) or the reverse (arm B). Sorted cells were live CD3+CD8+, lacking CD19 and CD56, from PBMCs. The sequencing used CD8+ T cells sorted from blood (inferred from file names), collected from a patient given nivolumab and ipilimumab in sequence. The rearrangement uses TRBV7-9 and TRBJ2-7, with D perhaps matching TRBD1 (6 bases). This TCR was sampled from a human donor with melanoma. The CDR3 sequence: CASSLDPGDLYEQYF. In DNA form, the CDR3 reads TGTGCCAGCAGCTTAGATCCAGGGGACCTCTACGAGCAGTACTTC. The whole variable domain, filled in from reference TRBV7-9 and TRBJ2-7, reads DTGVSQNPRHKITKRGQNVTFRCDPISEHNRLYWYRQTLGQGPEFLTYFQNEAQLEKSRLLSDRFSAERPKGSFSTLEIQRTEQGDSAMYLCASSLDPGDLYEQYFGPGTRLTVT.